Shown below are 12 T cell receptor beta chains from a single sample sequenced in a study of T cell changes during pregnancy in multiple sclerosis. Profiled with immunoSEQ multiplex PCR; TCRdb holds only in-frame clones, not every one. Of over 50,000 clones listed, approximately 92% were seen once; the top ten hold around 0.25%. The sample in question was CD4+ T cells from peripheral blood mononuclear cells, obtained in the third trimester of pregnancy. All receptors derive from a female donor with multiple sclerosis, enrolled in a pregnancy study.

V gene TRBV18 combines with J gene TRBJ1-5; D may be TRBD1 (6 bases). Trimming pared 6 bases from V and 3 bases from J, leaving 18 bases between. Germline loops: CDR1 KGHSH, CDR2 LQKENI. CDR3 length equals 16 residues. CDR3 in DNA: TGTGCCAGCTCCCGGGACACCAAATTCCCCAATCAGCCCCAGCATTTT. This translates into CASSRDTKFPNQPQHF.

The V call is TRBV5-8, the J call TRBJ2-7; 7 bases agree with TRBD1. Trimming took 1 base from V and 2 from J; bases not matched to a gene: 0. Germline CDR1 reads SGHTS; CDR2 reads YDEGEE. This CDR3 is built from 13 residues. CDR3 in amino acids: CASSLQGAYEQYF. DNA for the CDR3: TGTGCCAGCAGCTTGCAGGGGGCCTACGAGCAGTACTTC.

The CDR3 coding sequence is TGTGCCAGCAGTCTTATGACAGAAAACACTGAAGCTTTCTTT. The encoded protein is CASSLMTENTEAFF. J is TRBJ1-1 and V is TRBV2; weak D call: TRBD1 (5 bases). This CDR3 is 14 amino acids long. CDR1 is SNHLY, CDR2 FYNNEI, per germline. Trimming left V 5 bases short and J 2 bases short, with 12 bases between. Full variable domain (outside the CDR3, taken from reference TRBV2 and TRBJ1-1): EPEVTQTPSHQVTQMGQEVILRCVPISNHLYFYWYRQILGQKVEFLVSFYNNEISEKSEIFDDQFSVERPDGSNFTLKIRSTKLEDSAMYFCASSLMTENTEAFFGQGTRLTVV.

The chain uses TRBV5-8 and TRBJ1-1; the match to TRBD1 covers 7 bases. CDR3 length equals 14 residues. V shed 4 bases and J 1 base; nucleotides not matched to a gene: 4. Germline lookup yields CDR1 SGHTS and CDR2 YDEGEE. CDR3 DNA: TGTGCCAGCAGCCCGGGACAGTGGAACACTGAAGCTTTCTTT. It specifies CASSPGQWNTEAFF.

The rearrangement links TRBV18 to TRBJ1-1; 9 bases agree with TRBD1. The CDR3 length is 13 residues. Looked up from germline, CDR1 is KGHSH and CDR2 is LQKENI. Trimming took 6 bases from V and 9 from J; bases not matched to a gene: 8. Here the CDR3 reads CASSPEQGAQAFF. The DNA for the CDR3 is TGTGCCAGCTCCCCAGAACAGGGGGCCCAAGCTTTCTTT.

In this sample, this clone turned up once. V gene TRBV19 combines with J gene TRBJ2-1; TRBD2 matches at 8 bases. The V gene end was trimmed by 6 bases and the J gene end by 9 bases; junction bases not matched to a gene: 7. Germline-derived CDR1 and CDR2 are LNHDA and SQIVND (reference sequence). This CDR3 comprises 13 residues. The DNA for the CDR3 is TGTGCCAGTAGAGGACGGGGGGGTATTGAGCAGTTCTTC. Residues: CASRGRGGIEQFF.

The chain joins TRBV7-9 to TRBJ1-5; TRBD1 might be the D (6 bases). The length of the CDR3 is 13 residues. CDR1 is SEHNR and CDR2 is FQNEAQ in the germline V gene (reference sequence). Trimming shortened V by 5 bases and J by 4 bases, and 9 bases separated the two germline ends. The CDR3 protein is CASSQTGNQPQHF. CDR3 bases: TGTGCCAGCAGCCAGACAGGTAATCAGCCCCAGCATTTT.

This chain uses TRBV19 with TRBJ2-1; 7 bases are a match to TRBD1. Germline V gene data show CDR1 as LNHDA and CDR2 as SQIVND (reference sequence). With 7 bases clipped from V and 3 bases from J, the junction kept 3 bases outside the gene matches. The CDR3 length is 13 residues. The CDR3 here is CASTTGNYNEQFF. The DNA of the CDR3 is TGTGCCAGTACGACAGGGAACTACAATGAGCAGTTCTTC.

This chain connects TRBV4-1 to TRBJ1-4; 8 bases fit TRBD1. This CDR3 contains 15 residues. The germline gives CDR1 MGHRA, CDR2 YSYEKL. The V gene end was trimmed by 4 bases and the J gene end by 7 bases; junction bases not matched to a gene: 8. CDR3 nucleotide sequence: TGCGCCAGCAGCCTCTACAGGGGGAGAGGTGAAAAACTGTTTTTT. Its translation: CASSLYRGRGEKLFF.

J is TRBJ1-3 and V is TRBV18; D possibly corresponds to TRBD1 (6 bases). The ends were cut back, 1 base at V and 5 bases at J, with 12 bases in the middle. Germline CDR1 is KGHSH and CDR2 is LQKENI. There are 15 residues in the CDR3. This chain's CDR3 is CASSPLPDSRNTIYF. CDR3 sequence (DNA): TGTGCCAGCTCACCACTTCCGGACAGCCGAAACACCATATATTTT.

The rearrangement joins TRBV10-3 to TRBJ1-3; TRBD1 might be the D (5 bases). V was clipped by 3 bases and J by 2 bases, with 14 bases between them. CDR1 is ENHRY and CDR2 is SYGVKD in the germline V gene. CDR3 size: 16 residues. CDR3 sequence: CAISDGGVAPGNTIYF. The CDR3, as DNA: TGTGCCATCAGTGACGGGGGGGTGGCACCTGGAAACACCATATATTTT.

The chain links TRBV5-8 to TRBJ2-7; the match to TRBD2 covers 9 bases. The CDR3 extends over 15 amino acids. Germline lookup yields CDR1 SGHTS and CDR2 YDEGEE. The V segment lost 4 bases and the J segment 13 bases; nucleotides outside the gene matches: 18. The CDR3 loop is CASSIPGGSGRRVYF. DNA for the CDR3: TGTGCCAGCAGCATACCCGGTGGTAGCGGGAGAAGGGTTTACTTC.